Shown below are 21 T cell receptor beta chains from a single sample sequenced in a study of blood T cell repertoires in COVID-19. Assay: immunoSEQ multiplex PCR; the TCRdb copy retains only in-frame clones and omits some. The table records a few hundred thousand clones, roughly nine tenths of them present only once. What was sequenced was peripheral blood. Receptor source: a man younger than 35 who had recovered from COVID-19.

The chain joins TRBV6-6 to TRBJ1-1; D is unclear. V shed 3 bases and J shed 0 bases, with 14 bases lying between them. The CDR3 is 16 residues long. Germline CDR1 reads MNHNY; CDR2 reads SVGAGI (reference sequence). CDR3 nucleotides: TGTGCCAGCAGTTATTTAGCCCGCCTTATGAACACTGAAGCTTTCTTT. Translation: CASSYLARLMNTEAFF.

The chain employs TRBV18 and TRBJ2-7; a possible D gene is TRBD1 (6 bases). Per the germline V gene, CDR1 is KGHSH and CDR2 is LQKENI. V dropped 2 bases and J dropped 1 base, with 12 bases sitting between them. The CDR3 is 15 residues long. Here the CDR3 DNA reads TGTGCCAGCTCACCAATCCAGGGGAATTCCTACGAGCAGTACTTC. Its protein is CASSPIQGNSYEQYF.

A single count supports this clone. This chain links TRBV3-1 (or the pseudogene TRBV3-2) with TRBJ2-3, with D unresolved. Germline-derived CDR1 and CDR2 are LGHDT and YNNKEL (reference sequence). V gave up 0 bases and J gave up 2 bases, with 15 bases separating them. The CDR3 has 17 residues. The CDR3: CASSQDYPTYPTDTQYF. The CDR3 bases are TGTGCCAGCAGCCAAGATTACCCTACCTACCCCACAGATACGCAGTATTTT.

The CDR3 nucleotides read TGTGCCAGCAGTTCCCAGACAGGGGCGACCTACAATGAGCAGTTCTTC. Protein product: CASSSQTGATYNEQFF. The V call is TRBV6-5, the J call TRBJ2-1, with TRBD1 matching 8 bases. The CDR3 consists of 16 residues. Trimming cost V 4 bases and J 2 bases; bases outside gene matches: 7. Germline V gene lookup returns CDR1 MNHEY and CDR2 SVGAGI.

Here the CDR3 reads CASRTGTVTTYEQYF. CDR3 nucleotide sequence: TGTGCCAGCAGAACCGGGACAGTAACCACCTACGAGCAGTACTTC. This sequence joins TRBV6-6 and TRBJ2-7, with 7 bases lining up with TRBD1. Germline V gene sequence: CDR1 MNHNY, CDR2 SVGAGI (reference sequence). V lost 6 bases, J lost 2 bases, and 10 bases stayed unmatched. This CDR3 comprises 15 residues.

This clone was picked up a small number of times. The genes are TRBV27 and TRBJ1-5; 10 nucleotides agree with TRBD1. There are 17 residues in the CDR3. Germline V gene sequence: CDR1 MNHEY, CDR2 SMNVEV (reference sequence). V lost 5 bases to trimming and J lost 5 bases; unmatched junction nucleotides: 12. CDR3: CASSPQLTGGRDQPQHF. The CDR3 nucleotides read TGTGCCAGCAGTCCCCAATTGACAGGGGGCCGGGATCAGCCCCAGCATTTT.

The V call is TRBV4-2, the J call TRBJ2-5, with 11 bases identical to TRBD2. V dropped 2 bases and J dropped 5; count of bases not matched to a gene: 10. Germline V lookup: CDR1 LGHNA, CDR2 YNFKEQ. The CDR3 is made up of 17 amino acids. This chain's CDR3 is CASSQTGLAGGGETQYF. Written as DNA, the CDR3 is TGTGCCAGCAGCCAAACTGGGCTAGCGGGGGGTGGGGAGACCCAGTACTTC.

This clone was counted only a few times. The V and J genes are TRBV18 and TRBJ1-1; D remains unclear. The CDR3 covers 15 residues. Germline CDR1 and CDR2: KGHSH and LQKENI. Between the trimmed V and J ends, which lost 0 bases and 1 base, there was a span of 9 bases. The CDR3 here is CASSPPSVPNTEAFF. CDR3 coding DNA: TGTGCCAGCTCACCACCCAGTGTCCCGAACACTGAAGCTTTCTTT.

This clone was observed a few times. The chain carries TRBV7-9 and TRBJ2-7; no clear D gene. V was pared by 5 bases and J by 3 bases, with 14 bases between. Germline loops: CDR1 SEHNR, CDR2 FQNEAQ (reference sequence). This CDR3 is 14 amino acids long. CDR3 in amino acids: CASSVDLRFYEQYF. The CDR3 DNA follows: TGTGCCAGCAGCGTAGACTTACGGTTCTACGAGCAGTACTTC.

Notes on this clone: The junction shows a germline mismatch at one end, possibly a read error. The chain has TRBV14 and TRBJ2-3, with D maybe TRBD2 (5 bases). In germline, CDR1 is SGHDN, CDR2 FVKESK. CDR3 size: 13 residues. DNA of the CDR3: TGTGCCAGCAGCAAAGAGGAGGCAGATACGCAGTATTTT. Translating it yields CASSKEEADTQYF. The complete variable domain, with remaining parts taken from reference TRBV14 and TRBJ2-3, reads EAGVTQFPSHSVIEKGQTVTLRCDPISGHDNLYWYRRVMGKEIKFLLHFVKESKQDESGMPNNRFLAERTGGTYSTLKVQPAELEDSGVYFCASSKEEADTQYFGPGTRLTVL.

This clone was seen a handful of times. The genes are TRBV4-3 and TRBJ1-1, with 8 bases aligning to TRBD1. CDR3 size: 16 residues. Looked up from germline, CDR1 is LGHNA and CDR2 is YSLEER. After removal of 0 bases from V and 4 bases from J, the junction contained 7 bases not matched to a gene. CDR3 in amino acids: CASSQDQGARVTEAFF. CDR3 in DNA: TGCGCCAGCAGCCAAGATCAGGGGGCGCGTGTCACTGAAGCTTTCTTT.

The chain has TRBV30 and TRBJ1-4; no definite D call. V was cut by 5 bases and J by 4 bases, with 8 bases left in between. Germline V lookup: CDR1 GTSNPN, CDR2 SVGIG (reference sequence). The CDR3 extends over 12 amino acids. The CDR3 here is CAWAPGNEKLFF. DNA for the CDR3: TGTGCCTGGGCTCCGGGTAATGAAAAACTGTTTTTT.

This clone has more than one count but fewer than ten. The chain recombines TRBV4-1 with TRBJ1-2; the D gene is possibly TRBD1 (6 bases). This CDR3 is 17 amino acids long. The V gene's germline CDR1 is MGHRA and CDR2 YSYEKL. V was cut by 2 bases and J by 5 bases, with 21 bases left in between. The CDR3 spells CASSQPSRGGEGYGYTF. The CDR3 bases are TGCGCCAGCAGCCAACCCTCCCGGGGGGGCGAAGGTTATGGCTACACCTTC.

The chain links TRBV6-5 to TRBJ1-5; D is possibly TRBD1 (5 bases). CDR3 length equals 14 residues. CDR1 is MNHEY, CDR2 SVGAGI, per germline. Trimming took 7 bases from V and 8 from J, leaving 18 bases between them. The CDR3 is CASNFDSSWEPQHF. CDR3 sequence (DNA): TGTGCCAGCAACTTCGACAGCAGCTGGGAGCCCCAGCATTTT.

This chain connects TRBV5-4 to TRBJ1-6; possible D gene TRBD1, 5 bases. Germline V lookup: CDR1 SGHNT, CDR2 YYREEE (reference sequence). Trimming took 4 bases from V and 9 from J, leaving 14 bases between them. This CDR3 has 14 amino acids. CDR3 nucleotides: TGTGCCAGCAGCCCTCAGAGTCAGGGTTCACCCCTCCACTTT. Translation: CASSPQSQGSPLHF. The whole variable domain, filled in from reference TRBV5-4 and TRBJ1-6, reads ETGVTQSPTHLIKTRGQQVTLRCSSQSGHNTVSWYQQALGQGPQFIFQYYREEENGRGNFPPRFSGLQFPNYSSELNVNALELDDSALYLCASSPQSQGSPLHFGNGTRLTVT.

The CDR3 protein is CASSKGRDYGYTF. The CDR3 nucleotides read TGTGCCAGCAGTAAGGGTCGGGATTATGGCTACACCTTC. V usage is TRBV2 and J usage is TRBJ1-2; no definite D call. Germline V gives CDR1 SNHLY, CDR2 FYNNEI. V was cut by 5 bases and J by 5 bases, with 12 bases left in between. The CDR3 loop spans 13 amino acids.

This sequence joins TRBV7-9 and TRBJ2-2; 11 bases are a match to TRBD1. Germline V gene sequence: CDR1 SEHNR, CDR2 FQNEAQ (reference sequence). Losses at the gene ends were 5 bases for V and 4 bases for J; bases not matched to a gene: 6. The CDR3 length is 16 residues. CDR3 bases: TGTGCCAGCAGCCCCGGACAGGGGGCGCGCACCGGGGAGCTGTTTTTT. Translation gives CASSPGQGARTGELFF.

V and J are TRBV10-3 and TRBJ2-1; TRBD1 matches 7 bases. This CDR3 spans 15 amino acids. Losses at the gene ends were 0 bases for V and 9 bases for J; bases not matched to a gene: 8. Germline values: CDR1 ENHRY, CDR2 SYGVKD. CDR3 loop: CAISESGTAASEQFF. The CDR3 DNA follows: TGTGCCATCAGTGAGTCCGGGACAGCGGCTAGTGAGCAGTTCTTC.

The chain employs TRBV10-2 and TRBJ1-2; D gene uncertain. CDR1 and CDR2 from the germline V gene are WSHSY and SAAADI. This CDR3 is built from 13 residues. Deletions cut 3 bases from V and 3 bases from J, with 8 bases between. The CDR3, as DNA: TGCGCCAGCAGTGATCGCCAGGACTATGGCTACACCTTC. It encodes CASSDRQDYGYTF.

The chain recombines TRBV11-2 with TRBJ2-3; 14 bases match TRBD2. The germline V gene encodes CDR1 SGHAT and CDR2 FQNNGV. CDR3 length: 14 residues. Trimming at V came to 8 bases and at J to 4 bases, leaving 2 bases not matched to a gene. The DNA for the CDR3 is TGTGCCAGCGGGACTAGCGGGAGTCCAGATACGCAGTATTTT. Translation gives CASGTSGSPDTQYF.

This rearrangement joins TRBV19 to TRBJ1-1; TRBD1 is a possible D gene (5 bases). The germline V gene encodes CDR1 LNHDA and CDR2 SQIVND (reference sequence). This CDR3 is built from 16 residues. V was trimmed by 6 bases and J by 3 bases, leaving 20 bases between them. CDR3 residues: CASSISAGWVDTEAFF. CDR3 DNA sequence: TGTGCCAGTAGCATATCGGCAGGGTGGGTCGACACTGAAGCTTTCTTT.